The sequence of this T cell receptor (beta chain) was determined in a study of T cell responses to AZD1222 COVID-19 vaccine. Study-level findings and limits: Just a handful of AZD1222 recipients tested seropositive at baseline. It was only after the peak T cell response that any repertoires were sampled. Reportedly, close to half of spike-specific TCRs are directed against unmutated variant regions. A rise in Spike-specific TCR breadth and depth followed two AZD1222 doses.

Germline CDR1 reads LGHDT; CDR2 reads YNNKEL (reference sequence). Trimming took 3 bases from V and 7 from J; bases not matched to a gene: 2. The CDR3 contains 13 residues. In regard to this clone: The antigen is unknown. The same CDR3 also results from other DNA sequences found in this sample.

Produced via immunoSEQ multiplex PCR; TCRdb's table is partial and in-frame only. Among 130,000 to 150,000 clones listed, just over 90% were seen once. This receptor was taken from an adult in good health. Sequencing used peripheral blood, obtained on day 0 of MenACWY control vaccination. The chain carries TRBV3-1 (or the pseudogene TRBV3-2) and TRBJ2-1; TRBD2 matches 8 bases. The CDR3 loop is CASSHGGRNEQFF. For the CDR3, the DNA is TGTGCCAGCAGCCACGGCGGGAGGAATGAGCAGTTCTTC.